The 11 T cell receptor beta chains listed next were all sequenced from one sample in a study of CD8+ T cells in alopecia areata. Following extraction, RNA underwent reverse transcription to cDNA, which served as the sequencing template. TCRdb keeps only in-frame clones here, not all; method: immunoSEQ multiplex PCR. The sample contains 60,000 to 65,000 clones, roughly two fifths of which appear only once. Sequenced input: NKG2D-low CD8+ T cells sorted from blood. The receptors shown here come from a human donor with alopecia areata.

The J gene is TRBJ2-7, the V gene TRBV27; 7 bases map to TRBD2. Germline loops: CDR1 MNHEY, CDR2 SMNVEV (reference sequence). The junction had 1 base not matched to a gene; V was cut back by 8 bases and J by 3 bases. The CDR3 runs 11 residues. CDR3 sequence reads: CASGGVYEQYF. DNA of the CDR3: TGTGCCAGCGGGGGGGTCTACGAGCAGTACTTC.

This clone was observed a few times. The chain is built from TRBV7-2 and TRBJ2-5; maybe TRBD1 (5 bases). The germline V gene has CDR1 SGHTA and CDR2 FQGNSA. The V end lost 2 bases, the J end lost 5 bases, and 12 bases lay between the germline ends. CDR3 length equals 14 residues. CDR3 DNA: TGTGCCAGCAGCTTACCAGGGCCTCGGGAGACCCAGTACTTC. This gives the protein CASSLPGPRETQYF.

This clone was found a few times. The chain has TRBV28 and TRBJ2-5; unclear D gene. Trimming shortened V by 4 bases and J by 5 bases, and 11 bases separated the two germline ends. Germline V gene data show CDR1 as MDHEN and CDR2 as SYDVKM. This CDR3 is built from 13 residues. The CDR3 sequence is CASSSQVSETQYF. In DNA form, the CDR3 reads TGTGCCAGCAGTTCACAAGTTTCCGAGACCCAGTACTTC.

This clone was counted between two and nine times. V usage is TRBV28 and J usage is TRBJ1-2; D call uncertain. Germline V lookup: CDR1 MDHEN, CDR2 SYDVKM. CDR3 length: 13 amino acids. Trimming shortened V by 6 bases and J by 3 bases, and 11 bases separated the two germline ends. The DNA for the CDR3 is TGTGCCAGCAGAGGCACGATGGACTATGGCTACACCTTC. It encodes CASRGTMDYGYTF.

This clone was seen a few times. This chain connects TRBV28 to TRBJ2-7; D is ambiguous. CDR1 and CDR2 from the germline V gene are MDHEN and SYDVKM. The CDR3 has 12 amino acids. The V and J ends lost 5 bases and 2 bases respectively, with 7 bases between them. Here the CDR3 reads CASSTPPYEQYF. The CDR3 DNA sequence: TGTGCCAGCAGTACCCCACCCTACGAGCAGTACTTC.

The chain links TRBV5-1 to TRBJ1-1; D not certain. Looked up from germline, CDR1 is SGHRS and CDR2 is YFSETQ. The V end lost 4 bases, the J end lost 5 bases, and 21 bases lay between the germline ends. The CDR3 has 16 residues. DNA of the CDR3: TGCGCCAGCAGCCCCTCGGACTCCCGAAGTGGAACTGAAGCTTTCTTT. The encoded protein is CASSPSDSRSGTEAFF.

The chain uses TRBV7-9 and TRBJ2-5, with 11 bases aligning to TRBD2. Trimming removed 3 bases from V and 3 bases from J; junction bases left unmatched: 3. Germline V gene sequence: CDR1 SEHNR, CDR2 FQNEAQ (reference sequence). This CDR3 region has 15 residues. The CDR3 loop reads CASSFPLAGEETQYF. CDR3 in DNA: TGTGCCAGCAGCTTCCCACTAGCGGGAGAAGAGACCCAGTACTTC.

This clone was picked up a small number of times. The chain links TRBV4-1 to TRBJ2-7, with a possible D match to TRBD2 (5 bases). The V gene's germline CDR1 is MGHRA and CDR2 YSYEKL. V was pared by 0 bases and J by 3 bases, with 9 bases between. The CDR3 runs to 14 residues. The CDR3: CASSQDPDFYEQYF. The CDR3 DNA reads TGCGCCAGCAGCCAAGACCCGGACTTCTACGAGCAGTACTTC.

There are a few counts of this clone. The chain is built from TRBV19 and TRBJ1-1; no firm D call. Trimming cost V 1 base and J 6 bases, with 9 bases left between them. The CDR3 contains 13 residues. Germline values: CDR1 LNHDA, CDR2 SQIVND (reference sequence). The CDR3: CASSIVEGAEAFF. CDR3 bases: TGTGCCAGTAGTATAGTGGAGGGTGCTGAAGCTTTCTTT.

This clone has more than one count but fewer than ten. This sequence joins TRBV30 and TRBJ2-6, with TRBD1 matching 7 bases. Unmatched junction bases numbered 5, after V lost 5 bases and J lost 4 bases. The V gene's germline CDR1 is GTSNPN and CDR2 SVGIG (reference sequence). The CDR3 is made up of 14 amino acids. CDR3 in amino acids: CAWEGARGANVLTF. In nucleotides, the CDR3 is TGTGCCTGGGAGGGGGCGCGAGGGGCCAACGTCCTGACTTTC.

This clone showed up just a few times. The chain carries TRBV29-1 and TRBJ1-2, with 7 bases that match TRBD1. Trimming at V came to 1 base and at J to 1 base, leaving 12 bases not matched to a gene. From germline, CDR1 is SQVTM and CDR2 ANQGSEA. The CDR3 spans 17 residues. CDR3 residues: CSVEGSARQGYNYGYTF. The CDR3 DNA reads TGCAGCGTTGAAGGGTCCGCCCGACAGGGTTATAACTATGGCTACACCTTC.